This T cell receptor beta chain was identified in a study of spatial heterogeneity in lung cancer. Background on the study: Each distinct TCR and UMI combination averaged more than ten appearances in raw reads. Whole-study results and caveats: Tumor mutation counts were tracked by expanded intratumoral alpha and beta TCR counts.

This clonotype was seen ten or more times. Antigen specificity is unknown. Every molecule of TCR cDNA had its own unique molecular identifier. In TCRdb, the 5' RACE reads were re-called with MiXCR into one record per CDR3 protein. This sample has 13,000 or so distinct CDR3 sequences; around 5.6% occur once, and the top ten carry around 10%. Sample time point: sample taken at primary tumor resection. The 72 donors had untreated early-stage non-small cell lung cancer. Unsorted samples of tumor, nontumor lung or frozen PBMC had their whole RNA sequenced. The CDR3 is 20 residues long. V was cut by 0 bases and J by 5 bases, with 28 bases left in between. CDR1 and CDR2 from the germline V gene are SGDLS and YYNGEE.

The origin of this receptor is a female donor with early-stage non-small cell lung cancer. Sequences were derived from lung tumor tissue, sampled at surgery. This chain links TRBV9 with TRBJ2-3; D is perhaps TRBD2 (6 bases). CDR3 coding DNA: TGTGCCAGCAGCGTAGGATTTTTGGGGACCCCGATCGGGGGACGAGATACGCAGTATTTT. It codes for CASSVGFLGTPIGGRDTQYF. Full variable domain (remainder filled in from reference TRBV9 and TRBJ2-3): DSGVTQTPKHLITATGQRVTLRCSPRSGDLSVYWYQQSLDQGLQFLIQYYNGEERAKGNILERFSAQQFPDLHSELNLSSLELGDSALYFCASSVGFLGTPIGGRDTQYFGPGTRLTVL.